This entry features one T cell receptor beta chain sequence. The sample is drawn from a study of shared clonotypes between healthy human individuals. The wider study: Each donor contributed plates that comprised three CD4 naive, three CD4 memory, two CD8 naive and one CD8 memory.

The assay used deep level. Roughly 200 ng DNA, approximately 31,000 T cell genomes, went into each sorted-subset replicate PCR. Measured with immunoSEQ multiplex PCR; TCRdb has only the in-frame clones, and not every one. Found here are approximately 530,000 clones, about 95% of them singletons; the top ten hold about 0.057%. Sequencing was done on a sample of naive CD4+ T cells sorted from blood. Specified subset: CD45RA+ positively selected. This sequence originates from a woman in her 30s in good health.

The CDR3 sequence: CASTEKLMRSTEAFF. The DNA for the CDR3 is TGTGCCAGCACTGAGAAACTCATGAGGAGCACTGAAGCTTTCTTT. The genes are TRBV2 and TRBJ1-1; no firm D call. Trimming cost V 7 bases and J 4 bases, with 19 bases left between them. CDR1 SNHLY and CDR2 FYNNEI come from the germline V gene. The CDR3 runs 15 residues.